This T cell receptor beta chain is drawn from a study of radiation and T cells in renal cell carcinoma. Repertoires were generated with immunoSEQ multiplex PCR, while TCRdb's copy carries only in-frame clones and drops some. Of roughly 100,000 clones in the sample, 80% to 90% were seen once. V lost 5 bases to trimming and J lost 7 bases; unmatched junction nucleotides: 26. Looked up from germline, CDR1 is SGHTS and CDR2 is YDEGEE. The CDR3 length is 20 residues. Noted time point: blood 4 weeks post-SBRT, at nephrectomy. Specified treatment: 15 Gy SBRT to primary tumor, nephrectomy 4 weeks later. After SBRT, blood was collected at 2 and 4 weeks, plus baseline.

The receptor was isolated from a man in his sixties with renal cell carcinoma. The source was blood, collected from a patient whose treatment included radiotherapy and nephrectomy. This chain joins TRBV5-8 and TRBJ2-7; 11 nucleotides match TRBD1. CDR3 sequence: CASRSGKGTGGISATREQYF. CDR3 DNA sequence: TGTGCCAGCAGGTCCGGGAAAGGGACAGGGGGTATATCGGCTACTCGGGAGCAGTACTTC.